This T cell receptor (beta chain) was sequenced for a study of blood T cell repertoires in COVID-19. TCRdb keeps only in-frame clones here, not all; method: immunoSEQ multiplex PCR. The sample shows 72,000 or so clones, roughly three quarters of them seen only once. The sequence derives from a human donor in a cohort sampled during active COVID-19. Sequenced sample: peripheral blood.

The CDR3 bases are TGTGCCAGTAGTATCGAACTAGCCGGCTACGAGCAGTACTTC. This sequence encodes CASSIELAGYEQYF. V and J are TRBV19 and TRBJ2-7; perhaps TRBD2 as D (6 bases). CDR1 is LNHDA, CDR2 SQIVND, per germline (reference sequence). The V end was cut by 3 bases, the J end by 3 bases, with 12 bases between. The CDR3 is 14 residues long.